Below, 16 T cell receptor beta chains from the same sample are listed, as sequenced in a study of cytomegalovirus exposure and HLA in healthy donors. The PCR employed 60 Vbeta primers together with 13 Jbeta primers. Produced via immunoSEQ multiplex PCR; TCRdb's table is partial and in-frame only. The sample includes 130,000 or so clones, roughly 80% of them seen just once. Source material: PBMCs. All receptors derive from a woman aged 40 to 55 in good health and CMV-seropositive.

The chain combines TRBV28 with TRBJ1-1; D gene unclear. The CDR3 length is 17 residues. Germline V gene sequence: CDR1 MDHEN, CDR2 SYDVKM. Trimming took off 3 bases at V and 1 base at J, with 18 bases between the two ends. Here the CDR3 DNA reads TGTGCCAGCAGTTTCAGCGTTCTAAGAAGAAGGAACACTGAAGCTTTCTTT. Translation: CASSFSVLRRRNTEAFF.

The genes are TRBV11-2 and TRBJ2-5, with TRBD2 matching 8 bases. This CDR3 is built from 15 residues. Looked up from germline, CDR1 is SGHAT and CDR2 is FQNNGV. The ends lost 5 bases at V and 1 base at J; junction bases unmatched: 6. CDR3 sequence reads: CASSRTGGSQETQYF. Here the CDR3 DNA reads TGTGCCAGCAGCCGCACGGGGGGGTCCCAAGAGACCCAGTACTTC.

This clone was found once. An end of the junction differs from the germline gene, which may be a read error. This chain connects TRBV28 to TRBJ2-7, with TRBD1 as a possible D gene (6 bases). CDR3 length: 19 amino acids. The germline V gene has CDR1 MDHEN and CDR2 SYDVKM. The CDR3 DNA sequence: TGTGCCAGCAGTTCTTCTCACCGACAGGTCGCATTTCCCTCCCACGAGCAGTACTTC. Its translation: CASSSSHRQVAFPSHEQYF.

This sequence joins TRBV4-1 and TRBJ2-5, with 9 bases lining up with TRBD2. J was trimmed by 5 bases and V by 0 bases; bases with no gene match: 13. Germline V gene lookup returns CDR1 MGHRA and CDR2 YSYEKL. The CDR3 sequence is 18 residues long. Here the CDR3 DNA reads TGCGCCAGCAGCCAAGAGGCAGGGGCCAGCGGGGGGAAGGAGACCCAGTACTTC. Translation gives CASSQEAGASGGKETQYF.

This chain connects TRBV4-3 to TRBJ2-7, with D maybe TRBD1 (5 bases). Germline CDR1 is LGHNA and CDR2 is YSLEER. CDR3 length equals 15 residues. Between the trimmed V and J ends, which lost 0 bases and 7 bases, there was a span of 16 bases. CDR3: CASSQDLNRKQEQYF. The CDR3 DNA is TGCGCCAGCAGCCAAGATTTGAACAGGAAACAAGAGCAGTACTTC.

There are a few counts of this clone. V gene TRBV7-6 combines with J gene TRBJ1-1, with a weak D call TRBD1 (5 bases). The V gene's germline CDR1 is SGHVS and CDR2 FNYEAQ. Trimming took 4 bases from V and 6 from J, leaving 12 bases between them. This CDR3 is built from 13 residues. CDR3 residues: CASSSDQGSEAFF. The CDR3 nucleotides read TGTGCCAGCAGCTCCGACCAGGGATCTGAAGCTTTCTTT.

This clone was seen a handful of times. The chain combines TRBV5-1 with TRBJ2-3, with 7 bases lining up with TRBD2. CDR3 length equals 17 residues. Germline CDR1 is SGHRS and CDR2 is YFSETQ. With V trimmed by 3 bases and J by 0 bases, 10 bases remained unmatched. The DNA of the CDR3 is TGCGCCAGCAGCTCCTCCCCAGCGGGGACTAGCACAGATACGCAGTATTTT. It specifies CASSSSPAGTSTDTQYF.

V and J are TRBV7-6 and TRBJ1-1; 9 nucleotides line up with TRBD1. Trimming at V came to 5 bases and at J to 5 bases, leaving 9 bases not matched to a gene. This CDR3 contains 15 residues. Germline CDR1 and CDR2: SGHVS and FNYEAQ. CDR3 in DNA: TGTGCCAGCAGCCCACGGAACAGGGGGCGAACTGAAGCTTTCTTT. Translating gives CASSPRNRGRTEAFF.

This clone has only a few counts. The chain links TRBV6-1 to TRBJ2-5; 8 bases align to TRBD1. The CDR3 is made up of 15 amino acids. Germline V gene lookup returns CDR1 MNHNS and CDR2 SASEGT. Unmatched junction bases numbered 12, after V lost 7 bases and J lost 5 bases. The CDR3 spells CASKVSGQGWETQYF. CDR3 sequence (DNA): TGTGCCAGCAAAGTAAGCGGACAGGGTTGGGAGACCCAGTACTTC.

The V and J genes are TRBV5-4 and TRBJ2-5; D is perhaps TRBD1 (5 bases). The CDR3 length is 15 residues. V was pared by 1 base and J by 5 bases, with 15 bases between. Germline V gene data show CDR1 as SGHNT and CDR2 as YYREEE (reference sequence). The CDR3 spells CASSLPSNPGETQYF. CDR3 nucleotide sequence: TGTGCCAGCAGCTTGCCTTCGAACCCAGGGGAGACCCAGTACTTC.

The chain combines TRBV4-2 with TRBJ2-1, with D possibly TRBD2 on 5 matching bases. V gave up 0 bases and J gave up 8 bases, with 8 bases separating them. This CDR3 comprises 13 residues. Germline CDR1 is LGHNA and CDR2 is YNFKEQ. The CDR3 loop is CASSQDSVDEQFF. CDR3 nucleotides: TGTGCCAGCAGCCAAGATAGCGTCGATGAGCAGTTCTTC.

This rearrangement joins TRBV11-3 to TRBJ2-5; TRBD2 matches 8 bases. The CDR3 spans 16 residues. V trimming: 5 bases; J trimming: 1 base; junction bases outside the gene matches: 9. CDR1 SGHNT and CDR2 YENEEA come from the germline V gene. DNA for the CDR3: TGTGCCAGCAGCCCGAGCGCGGGGGGCGTCCAAGAGACCCAGTACTTC. Translation gives CASSPSAGGVQETQYF.

The chain carries TRBV6-5 and TRBJ2-7; 9 bases are a match to TRBD1. The V gene's germline CDR1 is MNHEY and CDR2 SVGAGI. The CDR3 is made up of 14 amino acids. Trimming removed 6 bases from V and 4 bases from J; junction bases left unmatched: 7. The CDR3 protein is CASSTTGGAYEQYF. Written as DNA, the CDR3 is TGTGCCAGCAGCACCACAGGGGGCGCGTACGAGCAGTACTTC.

In nucleotides, the CDR3 is TGTGCCAGCTCTCAAAGTGCAGGGGATGAGCAGTTCTTC. Translating gives CASSQSAGDEQFF. This chain connects TRBV18 to TRBJ2-1, with D possibly being TRBD1 (6 bases). Germline V gene data show CDR1 as KGHSH and CDR2 as LQKENI. The CDR3 covers 13 residues. V was trimmed by 6 bases and J by 8 bases, leaving 14 bases between them.

A few counts support this clone. DNA of the CDR3: TGTGCCAGCAGCTTGGGTAGTCTCTATGGCTACACCTTC. Encoded protein: CASSLGSLYGYTF. The rearrangement uses TRBV5-8 and TRBJ1-2; D is ambiguous. Trimming shortened V by 0 bases and J by 4 bases, and 7 bases separated the two germline ends. CDR1 SGHTS and CDR2 YDEGEE come from the germline V gene. The length of the CDR3 is 13 residues.

The rearrangement joins TRBV28 to TRBJ1-5; D is undetermined. The V gene lost 3 bases and the J gene lost 3 bases, with 9 bases spanning the gap. Germline V CDR1 and CDR2: MDHEN, SYDVKM. The CDR3 covers 14 residues. The CDR3, as DNA: TGTGCCAGCAGTTTTCTACAGCTCAATCAGCCCCAGCATTTT. Residues: CASSFLQLNQPQHF.